The T cell receptor beta chain under discussion was sequenced for a study of STAT3 mutations in large granular lymphocyte leukemia (dated by TCRdb to between 2018 and 2021). Turning to the overall study: Canonical activating STAT3 mutations were detected in roughly half of the longitudinally sequenced T-LGLL patients. On average, sequencing was done at 3.5 to 4 time points per patient, with the number of samplings ranging from 2 to 8. Serial deep sequencing of TCRbeta CDR3 and STAT3 was performed in patients with T-cell large granular lymphocyte leukemia to reconstruct clonal hierarchy and dynamics. Over half of the T-LGLL patients were given one or more immunosuppressive therapy regimens, and approximately 40% of those treated had a hematologic response. A couple of patients with natural killer LGL leukemia were also sequenced longitudinally as controls within the study. From an initial cohort of approximately 200 LGL patients, approximately 19 representative T-LGLL cases were selected for longitudinal TCRbeta and STAT3 sequencing.

Summary of the overall study and its limitations: In several patients, dominant TCR clone burden exceeded STAT3 mutant burden, suggesting STAT3 mutation arose secondarily within a pre-expanded clone. Persisting codominant clonotypes in some patients meant a small but highly pathogenic clone may have been missed. At least one immunodominant TCRbeta clonotype was identified in every T-LGLL patient, and multiple immunodominant subclonotypes were identified in about half of the T-LGLL patients. In 6 of 18 patients, TCR clonotype switching occurred after therapy, and every newly emerging clone was STAT3 wild type. Variable intervals between samplings and differing treatment regimens complicated linking therapy response to changes in TCR clonal burden. Because no samples were available when a clone first appeared, clonal expansion had to be inferred from samplings taken at other points.

DNA was extracted from blood mononuclear cells, with the same DNA used for both TCR and STAT3 sequencing. Remarks on this clone: Its antigen specificity is not known. Base qualities are not at hand, and no much larger clone is one base apart.

Between the V and J ends, shortened by 3 bases and 4 bases respectively, the junction contains 9 bases. CDR1 and CDR2, looked up from the germline V gene, are SGHAT and FQNNGV. From the cysteine up to the phenylalanine, the CDR3 has a length of 14 residues. Only CDR3 DNA is held: 42 bases, read in frame from base 1. An Illumina MiSeq was used to sequence the TCRbeta libraries, yielding an average of around 42,000 productive templates per sample. Multiplex PCR amplification was used to generate TCRbeta CDR3 libraries with the immunoSEQ assay. The authors processed their data as follows. Repertoire diversity was computed as previously defined, with values near 0 indicating extremely monoclonal samples. The table was pulled from immuneACCESS by TCRdb, which kept in-frame rearrangements only. Such tables lose some clones; where checked, under half of the loss comes from unresolved V genes, and the rest has no known cause. V and J calls and clone size are those listed in that table; D and trimming were worked out from the DNA. This sample has over 15,000 clones in its table, and around 90% of those were observed once. Roughly 9% of the sample goes to the ten largest clones.

Recombination linked TRBV11-2 to TRBJ1-4; no D gene call is confident. Input material: peripheral blood mononuclear cells. The source is a woman between 45 and 65 years old with T-cell large granular lymphocyte leukemia. Some clones in this sample may be carry-over from other donors' samples. The age is the age at diagnosis. CDR3 sequence: CASSLGQYNEKLFF. Here is the DNA: TGTGCCAGCAGCTTGGGCCAGTATAATGAAAAACTGTTTTTT. Extended through the reference TRBV11-2 and TRBJ1-4 proteins, this CDR3 yields the full variable domain: EAGVAQSPRYKIIEKRQSVAFWCNPISGHATLYWYQQILGQGPKLLIQFQNNGVVDDSQLPKDRFSAERLKGVDSTLKIQPAKLEDSAVYLCASSLGQYNEKLFFGSGTQLSVL.